The rows below give T cell receptor beta chains drawn from one sample of a study of blood T cells in healthy people across ages. In TCRdb, the 5' RACE reads were re-called with MiXCR into one record per CDR3 protein. The sample has 920,000 or so distinct CDR3 sequences, 35% to 55% seen once. The material sequenced was blood. These receptors originate from a woman aged 60-75 years in good health. Each CDR3 is given with its conserved first and last residue. D genes are given only for firm matches. A clone size is listed for some rows: how often the clone was seen (once, few, many), or a class if it is expanded.

CDR3	DNA	J	V	D	size
CASRTGDSYEQYF	TGCGCCAGCAGAACAGGGGACTCCTACGAGCAGTACTTC	TRBJ2-7	TRBV5-1	TRBD1	few
CASRAYGYTF	TGTGCCAGCCGGGCCTATGGCTACACCTTC	TRBJ1-2	TRBV2	NA	NA
CASSVGEHLQETQYF	TGTGCCAGCAGCGTAGGGGAGCACCTCCAAGAGACCCAGTACTTC	TRBJ2-5	TRBV9	NA	once
CASSPGSENIQYF	TGTGCCAGCTCCCCAGGGTCCGAAAACATTCAGTACTTC	TRBJ2-4	TRBV18	NA	once
CASSHNSGSEYNEQFF	TGTGCCAGCAGCCACAATAGCGGGAGCGAATACAATGAGCAGTTCTTC	TRBJ2-1	TRBV7-2	TRBD2	NA
CASSLDHINSPLHF	TGTGCCAGCAGCTTAGATCATATTAATTCACCCCTCCACTTT	TRBJ1-6	TRBV11-2	NA	NA
CASSLWRGRVNYGYTF	TGTGCCAGCAGCTTGTGGAGGGGGCGAGTTAACTATGGCTACACCTTC	TRBJ1-2	TRBV5-6	TRBD1	NA
CASSSSGGSSYEQYF	TGTGCCAGCAGCTCTAGCGGAGGGTCCTCCTACGAGCAGTACTTC	TRBJ2-7	TRBV7-9	TRBD2	few
CASKTGTSGSYEQYF	TGTGCCAGTAAGACCGGGACTAGCGGGAGTTACGAGCAGTACTTC	TRBJ2-7	TRBV6-1	TRBD2	NA
CASSLGGTGREKLFF	TGCGCCAGCAGCTTAGGGGGGACAGGGCGTGAAAAACTGTTTTTT	TRBJ1-4	TRBV5-1	TRBD1	once
CASSSRGRVDTQYF	TGTGCCAGCAGCTCCAGGGGGCGCGTAGATACGCAGTATTTT	TRBJ2-3	TRBV11-2	TRBD1	once
CASSSIAEDTEAFF	TGTGCCAGCAGTTCAATAGCGGAGGACACTGAAGCTTTCTTT	TRBJ1-1	TRBV7-9	NA	NA
CASSIRSGELFF	TGTGCCAGCAGCATAAGGAGCGGGGAGCTGTTTTTT	TRBJ2-2	TRBV27	NA	NA
CASSYGSGGYEQYF	TGTGCCAGCAGTTACGGTAGCGGGGGCTACGAGCAGTACTTC	TRBJ2-7	TRBV6-5	TRBD2	few
CASWAYTTDTQYF	TGTGCCAGCTGGGCATACACAACGGATACGCAGTATTTT	TRBJ2-3	TRBV28	NA	few
CASSQEDRAPRNEQFF	TGTGCCAGCAGCCAAGAGGATCGAGCCCCTCGGAATGAGCAGTTCTTC	TRBJ2-1	TRBV3-1	NA	NA
CASSQPTSGREETQYF	TGTGCCAGCAGCCAACCGACTAGCGGGAGAGAAGAGACCCAGTACTTC	TRBJ2-5	TRBV3-1	TRBD2	NA
CVSTRDIQYGYTF	TGTGTCAGCACCCGGGACATCCAATATGGCTACACCTTC	TRBJ1-2	TRBV18	NA	once
CASSFDGRRDGLGTQYF	TGTGCCAGCAGTTTTGATGGTAGGCGGGACGGTTTAGGGACGCAGTATTTT	TRBJ2-3	TRBV28	NA	few
CASRTGAYYEQYF	TGTGCCAGCCGCACGGGAGCCTACTACGAGCAGTACTTC	TRBJ2-7	TRBV27	NA	NA
CATAFAGRDTEQFF	TGTGCCACCGCTTTCGCGGGGAGGGACACTGAGCAGTTCTTC	TRBJ2-1	TRBV15	NA	NA
CASSYELGGRGTDTQYF	TGTGCCAGCAGTTATGAGTTAGGCGGGAGGGGAACAGATACGCAGTATTTT	TRBJ2-3	TRBV6-5	TRBD2	NA
CASSVDVRGANEQFF	TGTGCCAGCAGCGTAGATGTGCGGGGAGCGAATGAGCAGTTCTTC	TRBJ2-1	TRBV9	NA	few
CACSEPRAGGTYEQYF	TGTGCCTGCAGTGAACCTCGGGCAGGAGGAACCTACGAGCAGTACTTC	TRBJ2-7	TRBV28	NA	once
CASSGNIGTGIQETQYF	TGCGCCAGCAGCGGTAACATCGGGACAGGTATCCAAGAGACCCAGTACTTC	TRBJ2-5	TRBV4-1	TRBD1	few
CASRAPGQGYGYTF	TGTGCCAGCAGAGCGCCGGGACAGGGCTATGGCTACACCTTC	TRBJ1-2	TRBV6-6	TRBD1	few
CASSTIGDSPLHF	TGTGCCAGCAGTACCATCGGGGATTCACCCCTCCACTTT	TRBJ1-6	TRBV7-4	NA	NA
CASSEQGWAQHF	TGTGCCAGCAGTGAACAGGGCTGGGCCCAGCATTTT	TRBJ1-5	TRBV2	NA	few
CASSPYSPGAEQYF	TGTGCCAGCAGCCCATATTCCCCAGGGGCCGAGCAGTACTTC	TRBJ2-7	TRBV7-9	NA	NA
CASRRGPQETQYF	TGTGCCAGCAGAAGGGGTCCCCAAGAGACCCAGTACTTC	TRBJ2-5	TRBV6-6	NA	many
CASSRLGVAVVEEQYF	TGTGCCAGCAGCCGACTCGGGGTAGCGGTGGTGGAGGAGCAGTACTTC	TRBJ2-7	TRBV7-2	NA	once
CASSLAGGVSLPLHF	TGTGCCAGCAGCCTCGCAGGGGGGGTTAGTTTACCCCTCCACTTT	TRBJ1-6	TRBV11-2	TRBD1	NA
CSRTSGEGDIQYF	TGCAGCCGAACTAGCGGAGAGGGGGACATTCAGTACTTC	TRBJ2-4	TRBV20-1	TRBD2	few
CASSTRERGTDTQYF	TGCGCCAGCAGTACGCGGGAGAGGGGGACAGATACGCAGTATTTT	TRBJ2-3	TRBV10-1	NA	NA
CASSPASGLFNEQFF	TGCGCCAGCAGCCCCGCTAGCGGGCTCTTCAATGAGCAGTTCTTC	TRBJ2-1	TRBV5-1	TRBD2	NA
CSARPTSGRTDTQYF	TGCAGTGCTAGACCGACTAGCGGGAGGACAGATACGCAGTATTTT	TRBJ2-3	TRBV20-1	TRBD2	NA
CASSAGLAGLDYEQYF	TGTGCCAGCAGTGCGGGACTAGCGGGGCTAGACTACGAGCAGTACTTC	TRBJ2-7	TRBV6-6	TRBD2	few
CSHDDLSSYEQYF	TGCAGCCATGACGACCTCAGCTCCTACGAGCAGTACTTC	TRBJ2-7	TRBV20-1	NA	few
CASSFSGLAGKLSYEQYF	TGTGCCAGCAGTTTTTCCGGACTAGCGGGCAAACTATCCTACGAGCAGTACTTC	TRBJ2-7	TRBV12-3/TRBV12-4	TRBD2	few
CASRQAGTSLPEQFF	TGTGCCAGCAGGCAAGCCGGGACTAGTTTGCCTGAGCAGTTCTTC	TRBJ2-1	TRBV3-1	TRBD2	few
CASSVNDEQFF	TGTGCCAGCAGCGTTAACGATGAGCAGTTCTTC	TRBJ2-1	TRBV9	NA	NA